The clone carrying this TCR beta chain was recorded only once. TCRdb's copy holds only in-frame clones and misses some; the assay was immunoSEQ multiplex PCR. The sample lists under 200,000 clones; 80% to 90% were seen once. This CDR3 spans 12 amino acids. V was trimmed by 1 base and J by 8 bases, leaving 5 bases between them. These data are taken from a study of blood T cell repertoires in COVID-19. The receptor comes from a woman in her 70s who had recovered from COVID-19. The chain links TRBV12-3 or TRBV12-4 to TRBJ1-4; no clear D gene. Sequenced sample: peripheral blood. For the CDR3, the DNA is TGTGCCAGCAGTTTAGGTCGGGAAAAACTGTTTTTT. Its protein is CASSLGREKLFF.